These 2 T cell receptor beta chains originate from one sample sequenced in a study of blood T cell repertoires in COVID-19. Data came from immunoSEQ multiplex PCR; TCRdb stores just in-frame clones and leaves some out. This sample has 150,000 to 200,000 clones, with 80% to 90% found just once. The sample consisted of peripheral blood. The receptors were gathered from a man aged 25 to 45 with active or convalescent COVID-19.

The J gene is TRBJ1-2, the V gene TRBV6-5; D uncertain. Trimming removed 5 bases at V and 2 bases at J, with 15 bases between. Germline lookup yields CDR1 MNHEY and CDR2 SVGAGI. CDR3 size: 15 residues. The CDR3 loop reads CASSPIQALNYGYTF. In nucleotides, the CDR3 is TGTGCCAGCAGTCCCATCCAGGCCTTGAACTATGGCTACACCTTC.

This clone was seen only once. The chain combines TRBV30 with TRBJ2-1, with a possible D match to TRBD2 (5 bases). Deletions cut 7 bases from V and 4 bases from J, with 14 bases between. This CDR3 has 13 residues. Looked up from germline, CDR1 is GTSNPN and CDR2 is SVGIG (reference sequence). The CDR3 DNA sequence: TGTGCCTCCCGGGGTACATATTACAATGAGCAGTTCTTC. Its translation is CASRGTYYNEQFF.